This T cell receptor beta chain was found in a study of blood T cell repertoires in COVID-19. On the study more broadly: Sites across the United States, Italy and Spain contributed samples from acute and convalescent COVID-19.

Sequencing was performed with immunoSEQ multiplex PCR; in TCRdb, only in-frame clones are kept and a portion is missing. There are under 45,000 clones in the sample; approximately 87% occur only once, and over 9% lies in the top ten. The CDR3 is 15 amino acids. V lost 5 bases and J lost 2; bases outside the gene matches: 5. CDR1 is SQVTM and CDR2 is ANQGSEA in the germline V gene. The sequence was collected from a man at least 80 years old with active COVID-19. The V gene is TRBV29-1, the J gene TRBJ2-1; 11 bases fit TRBD2. The specimen sequenced was peripheral blood. CDR3 region: CSVLGLAETYNEQFF. The DNA of the CDR3 is TGCAGCGTTCTGGGACTAGCGGAAACCTACAATGAGCAGTTCTTC.